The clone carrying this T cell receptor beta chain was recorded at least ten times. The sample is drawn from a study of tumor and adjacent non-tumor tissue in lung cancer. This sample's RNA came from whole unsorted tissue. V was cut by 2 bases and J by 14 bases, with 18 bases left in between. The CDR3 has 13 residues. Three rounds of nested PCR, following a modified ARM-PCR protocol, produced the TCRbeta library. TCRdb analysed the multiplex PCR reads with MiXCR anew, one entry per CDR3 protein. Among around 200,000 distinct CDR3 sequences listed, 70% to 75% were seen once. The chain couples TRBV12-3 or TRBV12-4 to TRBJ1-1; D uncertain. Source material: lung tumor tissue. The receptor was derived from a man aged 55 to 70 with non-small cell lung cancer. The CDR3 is CASSLIEDGHQFF. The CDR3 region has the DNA TGTGCCAGCAGTTTAATTGAGGACGGCCATCAATTCTTT.